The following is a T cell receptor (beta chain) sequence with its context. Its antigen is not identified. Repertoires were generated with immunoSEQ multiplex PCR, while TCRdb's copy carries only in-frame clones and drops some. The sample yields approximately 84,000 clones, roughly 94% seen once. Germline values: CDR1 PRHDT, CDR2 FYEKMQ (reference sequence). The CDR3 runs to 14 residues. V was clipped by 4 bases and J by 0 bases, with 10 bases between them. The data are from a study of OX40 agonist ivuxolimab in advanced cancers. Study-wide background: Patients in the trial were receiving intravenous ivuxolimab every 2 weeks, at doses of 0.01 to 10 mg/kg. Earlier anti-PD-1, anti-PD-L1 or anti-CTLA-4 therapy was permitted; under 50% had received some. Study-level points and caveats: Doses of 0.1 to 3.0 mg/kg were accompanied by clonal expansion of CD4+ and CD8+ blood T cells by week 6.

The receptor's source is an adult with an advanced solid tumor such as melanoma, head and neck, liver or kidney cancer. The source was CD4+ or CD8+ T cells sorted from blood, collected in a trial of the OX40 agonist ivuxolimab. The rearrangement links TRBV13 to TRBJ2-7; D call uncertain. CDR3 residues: CASSSRAISYEQYF. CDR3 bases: TGTGCCAGCAGCTCCCGGGCCATCTCCTACGAGCAGTACTTC.